What follows describes a single T cell receptor beta chain. Its specific antigen is unknown. No per-base quality is available; no much larger clone lies one base away. A distance of 8 bases separates the germline ends of V and J, which lose 4 bases and 1 base respectively. The CDR3 measures 14 amino acids from cysteine to phenylalanine. Just CDR3 DNA is preserved here, 42 bases in frame from base 1. As encoded in the germline V gene, CDR1 is SGHRS while CDR2 is YFSETQ. This sample was taken from a study of shared clonotypes between healthy human individuals (TCRdb year 2020). In terms of the full investigation: Two women and a few men aged 18 to 49 years were included in the cohort. Per donor, three plates each were used for CD4 naive and CD4 memory, two for CD8 naive, and one for CD8 memory. To estimate repertoire size and how much clonotypes are shared between individuals, the study performed deep sequencing of blood TCR repertoires from about five healthy adults. To increase sequencing depth and limit assay-specific biases, TCR repertoire library preparation and sequencing were carried out by different laboratories using diverse techniques. Between about 0.85 and 8.9 billion PBMCs per donor were obtained by leukapheresis.

The research as a whole found: Because the study included only a small number of donors, the genetic and exposure-history diversity represented was limited. Naive subsets generally had larger estimated clonotype richness than memory subsets did. Rarefaction of sorted-subset datasets indicated incomplete sequencing despite the large sequencing depth. Pairwise subsampling led to the expectation that sequencing depth would affect the degree of clonotype sharing among donors. Sampling was restricted to blood, and TCR repertoires in tissues likely differ from the TCR repertoires found in blood. When several donors were compared, the shared fraction of clonotypes was around 5% for naive CD4, approximately 3.5% for naive CD8, 2.3% for memory CD4, and 0.35% to 0.4% for memory CD8. Higher generation probabilities were observed for clonotypes shared by all four sorted-subset donors than for non-shared clonotypes.

Using the deep immunoSEQ assay, TCR CDR3 regions were amplified from genomic DNA by multiplex PCR. For each cell subset, the extracted genomic DNA was distributed evenly across all wells of several immunoSEQ 96-well plates, and each plate served as one replicate. Each replicate PCR for sorted subsets received roughly 0.2 ug genomic DNA, equal to tens of thousands of T cell genomes. Purified libraries were measured with a Qubit 3.0 fluorometer, size-checked on a Bioanalyzer 2100, and measured again with the KAPA Library Quantification kit. Each immunoSEQ 96-well plate was sequenced on its own single-read 150-cycle Illumina NextSeq 550 flow cell. In the original analysis: Because only junctional sequences without quality scores were contained in the immunoSEQ output, filtering matching that applied to full-length reads could not be performed. To assign V/J genes and CDR3, sequences were annotated against IMGT germline references using PyIR, a Python wrapper for IgBLAST v1.9. Any read was removed if the V/J assignment was weak (E-value above 1e-6), the CDR3 was missing, or the read contained stop codons, out-of-frame junctions, or ambiguous translated residues. V3J clonotypes were defined by identical inferred V gene, J gene, and CDR3 amino acid sequence. The percentage overlap between two repertoires was calculated by dividing the number of shared unique clonotypes by the size of the smaller repertoire. Repertoire richness was assessed with RTK rarefaction, the Chao1 estimator, and Recon v2.1 estimates of unobserved clonotypes. Generation probabilities for all TCRbeta clonotypes obtained by the gDNA method from several donors were computed using OLGA. Held by TCRdb, this immuneACCESS table contains in-frame sequences only and omits some clones. Under half of the omission traces to an unresolved V gene where checked; the cause of the rest is unknown. V and J calls and clone size follow that table, whereas D and trimming were derived from the DNA. Across this sample there are over 2 million clones, with about 95% seen only once. The ten largest clones represent more than 0.1% of the sample.

Healthy HIV-negative adults with no recently reported acute infections or vaccinations were included as donors. Every donor was a Caucasian adult living in Nashville, Tennessee, USA. CD4+ T cells were enriched by magnetic negative selection; naive cells were then positively selected on CD45RA, and the negative fraction formed the memory subset. After blood collection by leukapheresis, PBMCs were isolated using Ficoll-Histopaque density gradient centrifugation and then cryopreserved in the vapor phase of liquid nitrogen. Analytical flow cytometry was used to check the purity and quantity of each magnetically sorted T cell population. Genomic DNA was isolated from each sorted fraction and quantified by UV absorbance on a Nanodrop 2000c.

This TCR derives from a man between 18 and 29 years old in good health. The material sequenced was naive CD4+ T cells sorted from blood. According to the study, the label for this sample's cell subset or site signals: CD45RA+ positively selected. Rearrangement joined TRBV5-1 to TRBJ2-2; the D gene remains uncertain. CDR3 reads: CASSPEGNTGELFF. The DNA sequence is TGCGCCAGCAGCCCCGAAGGGAACACCGGGGAGCTGTTTTTT.